The 32 T cell receptor beta chains listed next were all sequenced from one sample in a study of cytomegalovirus exposure and HLA in healthy donors. The PCR contained 60 Vbeta and 13 Jbeta primers. TCRdb's copy holds only in-frame clones and misses some; the assay was immunoSEQ multiplex PCR. The sample lists 100,000 or so clones, 77% occurring once. Input material: PBMCs. The receptor source for this set is a man in his forties in good health and CMV-seropositive.

This clone was recorded once. This chain joins TRBV5-4 and TRBJ1-3, with D unresolved. CDR1 is SGHNT, CDR2 YYREEE, per germline (reference sequence). This CDR3 region has 15 residues. V dropped 4 bases and J dropped 0 bases, with 11 bases sitting between them. CDR3 in amino acids: CASSGRPNSGNTIYF. In DNA form, the CDR3 reads TGTGCCAGCAGCGGGAGGCCCAACTCTGGAAACACCATATATTTT.

The chain recombines TRBV5-6 with TRBJ2-5; 9 positions match TRBD1. The J segment lost 11 bases and the V segment lost 1 base, leaving 15 bases of the junction unmatched. The CDR3 sequence is 16 residues long. Per germline, CDR1 SGHDT and CDR2 YYEEEE. This CDR3 is CASSLLGGQGALEQYF. CDR3 coding DNA: TGTGCCAGCAGCTTGTTAGGGGGACAGGGCGCCCTAGAGCAGTACTTC.

The CDR3 nucleotides read TGCGCCAGCAGTGGCGGGGGGCGGTTTTACAATGAGCAGTTCTTC. Translation: CASSGGGRFYNEQFF. The V call is TRBV5-1, the J call TRBJ2-1; TRBD2 aligns across 8 bases. Germline loops: CDR1 SGHRS, CDR2 YFSETQ. V trimming: 5 bases; J trimming: 4 bases; junction bases outside the gene matches: 8. The CDR3 covers 15 residues.

This chain uses TRBV5-6 with TRBJ1-2; D gene unclear. V lost 2 bases and J lost 5, with 16 bases in between. This CDR3 contains 15 residues. Per the germline V gene, CDR1 is SGHDT and CDR2 is YYEEEE. The CDR3 region is CASSLVIRGTYGYTF. Here the CDR3 DNA reads TGTGCCAGCAGCTTAGTCATTCGGGGAACATATGGCTACACCTTC.

The CDR3 DNA sequence: TGTGCCAGCAGGCCCGGGGCAGGGGGCTTCCAACAGTACTTC. Translated, it gives CASRPGAGGFQQYF. V is TRBV13 and J is TRBJ2-7; 8 nucleotides match TRBD1. The CDR3 consists of 14 residues. The germline V gene has CDR1 PRHDT and CDR2 FYEKMQ (reference sequence). Unmatched junction bases numbered 14, after V lost 6 bases and J lost 10 bases.

This rearrangement joins TRBV2 to TRBJ1-5, with D possibly TRBD1 on 5 matching bases. V lost 6 bases and J lost 3, with 15 bases in between. The CDR3 has 15 amino acids. The V gene's germline CDR1 is SNHLY and CDR2 FYNNEI. CDR3 DNA sequence: TGTGCCAGCAGCGGGGGTCGGAGGGCCAATCAGCCCCAGCATTTT. Translation gives CASSGGRRANQPQHF.

V usage is TRBV7-9 and J usage is TRBJ1-2; 8 nucleotides line up with TRBD1. Trimming removed 4 bases from V and 3 bases from J; junction bases left unmatched: 7. Germline values: CDR1 SEHNR, CDR2 FQNEAQ (reference sequence). The CDR3 has 15 amino acids. CDR3 DNA sequence: TGTGCCAGCAGCTCCCGGACAGGGTTAGACTATGGCTACACCTTC. Translated: CASSSRTGLDYGYTF.

The gene calls are TRBV6-5 and TRBJ2-5; possible D gene TRBD1, 6 bases. CDR3 length equals 11 residues. Germline CDR1 is MNHEY and CDR2 is SVGAGI. V shed 5 bases and J shed 5 bases, with 6 bases lying between them. The CDR3 DNA sequence: TGTGCCAGCAGTAGGGGGGAGACCCAGTACTTC. It encodes CASSRGETQYF.

The chain has TRBV15 and TRBJ2-1, with D tentatively TRBD1 (6 bases). The CDR3 sequence is 13 residues long. V was shortened by 3 bases and J by 7 bases, with 10 bases between the two germline ends. CDR1 LNHNV and CDR2 YYDKDF come from the germline V gene (reference sequence). Here the CDR3 reads CATSRRQGNEQFF. CDR3 DNA sequence: TGTGCCACCAGCAGGCGGCAGGGGAATGAGCAGTTCTTC.

The V call is TRBV13, the J call TRBJ1-5; D unclear. The germline V gene has CDR1 PRHDT and CDR2 FYEKMQ (reference sequence). The CDR3 consists of 14 residues. Trimming took 4 bases from V and 11 from J, leaving 18 bases between them. The CDR3 coding sequence is TGTGCCAGCAGCTCCGCCAGGTACGAATCAGCCCAGCATTTT. This sequence encodes CASSSARYESAQHF.

This sequence joins TRBV9 and TRBJ2-7; tentative D call: TRBD2 (5 bases). There are 13 residues in the CDR3. Trimming stripped 0 bases from V and 6 bases from J, with 10 bases between. Germline V lookup: CDR1 SGDLS, CDR2 YYNGEE. For the CDR3, the DNA is TGTGCCAGCAGCGTAGCTACGGGGTCCGAGCAGTACTTC. Its protein product is CASSVATGSEQYF. Supplemented by reference TRBV9 and TRBJ2-7, the full variable domain reads DSGVTQTPKHLITATGQRVTLRCSPRSGDLSVYWYQQSLDQGLQFLIQYYNGEERAKGNILERFSAQQFPDLHSELNLSSLELGDSALYFCASSVATGSEQYFGPGTRLTVT.

V usage is TRBV11-2 and J usage is TRBJ1-3, with D unresolved. The V end lost 1 base, the J end lost 0 bases, and 10 bases lay between the germline ends. CDR3 length equals 16 residues. Per the germline V gene, CDR1 is SGHAT and CDR2 is FQNNGV. The CDR3 loop is CASSLVSQNSGNTIYF. CDR3 in DNA: TGTGCCAGCAGCTTAGTTTCACAGAACTCTGGAAACACCATATATTTT.

V and J are TRBV7-2 and TRBJ2-3; no definite D call. The CDR3 totals 14 residues. CDR1 and CDR2 from the germline V gene are SGHTA and FQGNSA. The V gene lost 6 bases and the J gene lost 2 bases, with 12 bases spanning the gap. DNA for the CDR3: TGTGCCAGCAGTTACCGCGACTCCACAGATACGCAGTATTTT. The encoded protein is CASSYRDSTDTQYF.

V usage is TRBV28 and J usage is TRBJ2-5; 9 bases match TRBD1. Germline-derived CDR1 and CDR2 are MDHEN and SYDVKM. The V gene end was trimmed by 3 bases and the J gene end by 4 bases; junction bases not matched to a gene: 3. This CDR3 region has 14 residues. Here the CDR3 reads CASSLGQGLETQYF. CDR3 coding DNA: TGTGCCAGCAGTTTGGGACAGGGTTTAGAGACCCAGTACTTC.

The V call is TRBV19, the J call TRBJ1-5; possibly TRBD1 for D (5 bases). Germline lookup yields CDR1 LNHDA and CDR2 SQIVND (reference sequence). V was trimmed by 7 bases and J by 3 bases, leaving 13 bases between them. This CDR3 contains 14 residues. CDR3 in amino acids: CASKVGGVNQPQHF. CDR3 nucleotide sequence: TGTGCCAGTAAGGTTGGGGGGGTCAATCAGCCCCAGCATTTT. The full variable domain, completed using reference TRBV19 and TRBJ1-5, is DGGITQSPKYLFRKEGQNVTLSCEQNLNHDAMYWYRQDPGQGLRLIYYSQIVNDFQKGDIAEGYSVSREKKESFPLTVTSAQKNPTAFYLCASKVGGVNQPQHFGDGTRLSIL.

The chain carries TRBV21-1 and TRBJ1-4; TRBD1 reflects the table's D call only, with no check against the DNA. TRBV21-1 is annotated as a pseudogene. The length of the CDR3 is 14 residues. CDR3 DNA sequence: TGTGCCAGCACCCCCCGATCCGTCAGTGAAAAACTGTTTTTT. Translating gives CASTPRSVSEKLFF.

This chain connects TRBV7-8 to TRBJ2-7, with 7 positions matching TRBD1. The J segment lost 6 bases and the V segment lost 0 bases, leaving 8 bases of the junction unmatched. Germline V CDR1 and CDR2: SGHVS, FQNEAQ. The CDR3 has 15 residues. The CDR3, as DNA: TGTGCCAGCAGCTTAGCTAGGGCAGGGGGACCCGAGCAGTACTTC. Translation: CASSLARAGGPEQYF.

This chain's CDR3 is CASGQGNSPLHF. The CDR3 region has the DNA TGTGCCAGTGGACAGGGGAACTCACCCCTCCACTTT. The chain is built from TRBV2 and TRBJ1-6; 9 bases are a match to TRBD1. The junction had 4 bases not matched to a gene; V was cut back by 9 bases and J by 10 bases. The germline V gene encodes CDR1 SNHLY and CDR2 FYNNEI. CDR3 size: 12 residues. Full variable domain (rest looked up from reference TRBV2 and TRBJ1-6): EPEVTQTPSHQVTQMGQEVILRCVPISNHLYFYWYRQILGQKVEFLVSFYNNEISEKSEIFDDQFSVERPDGSNFTLKIRSTKLEDSAMYFCASGQGNSPLHFGNGTRLTVT.

The chain couples TRBV5-1 to TRBJ2-5; 8 bases match TRBD2. V lost 1 base to trimming and J lost 2 bases; unmatched junction nucleotides: 7. Germline CDR1 SGHRS, CDR2 YFSETQ. The CDR3 consists of 16 residues. The CDR3 DNA reads TGCGCCAGCAGCTTGCTTGCGGGGGGCCCTCAAGAGACCCAGTACTTC. Amino acids: CASSLLAGGPQETQYF.

The rearrangement uses TRBV15 and TRBJ2-2, with 7 bases lining up with TRBD2. The CDR3 is 16 amino acids. The ends lost 1 base at V and 1 base at J; junction bases unmatched: 3. Germline values: CDR1 LNHNV, CDR2 YYDKDF (reference sequence). CDR3 coding DNA: TGTGCCACCAGCAGAGGGGGGGGTTGGAACACCGGGGAGCTGTTTTTT. This encodes CATSRGGGWNTGELFF.

This chain uses TRBV5-1 with TRBJ2-5; 10 nucleotides match TRBD1. There are 15 residues in the CDR3. The germline gives CDR1 SGHRS, CDR2 YFSETQ. The J segment lost 1 base and the V segment lost 7 bases, leaving 7 bases of the junction unmatched. CDR3 amino acids: CASGGRTGGQETQYF. DNA for the CDR3: TGCGCCAGCGGGGGGCGGACAGGGGGCCAAGAGACCCAGTACTTC.

This chain uses TRBV19 with TRBJ2-1; 11 nucleotides match TRBD2. The germline V gene encodes CDR1 LNHDA and CDR2 SQIVND (reference sequence). Germline trimming cut 3 bases from V and 7 bases from J; bases unmatched to any gene: 5. This CDR3 comprises 15 residues. As DNA, the CDR3 is TGTGCCAGTAGTATTACTAGCGGGGGCCCAAATGAGCAGTTCTTC. This gives the protein CASSITSGGPNEQFF.

This chain connects TRBV4-2 to TRBJ2-3, with 8 bases aligning to TRBD2. The germline V gene encodes CDR1 LGHNA and CDR2 YNFKEQ. The V segment lost 6 bases and the J segment 3 bases; nucleotides outside the gene matches: 11. There are 16 residues in the CDR3. This CDR3 reads CASRSRGGGRTDTQYF. The CDR3 nucleotides are TGTGCCAGCAGATCCAGAGGCGGGGGGAGAACAGATACGCAGTATTTT.

This clone has a single count. The V call is TRBV5-6, the J call TRBJ1-2; 11 bases agree with TRBD1. Unmatched junction bases numbered 3, after V lost 2 bases and J lost 6 bases. Germline V gene data show CDR1 as SGHDT and CDR2 as YYEEEE. This CDR3 region has 14 residues. The CDR3 sequence is CASSFRTGGNGYTF. The CDR3 DNA reads as TGTGCCAGCAGCTTTAGGACAGGGGGCAATGGCTACACCTTC.

The genes are TRBV2 and TRBJ2-7; D unresolved. The CDR3 loop spans 15 amino acids. Germline CDR1 SNHLY, CDR2 FYNNEI. The V and J ends lost 6 bases and 1 base respectively, with 16 bases between them. The DNA of the CDR3 is TGTGCCAGCAGCCCGACGGCGGCACGGTCCTACGAGCAGTACTTC. Residues: CASSPTAARSYEQYF.

The chain combines TRBV6-5 with TRBJ2-2; D gene unclear. The CDR3 covers 14 residues. CDR1 MNHEY and CDR2 SVGAGI come from the germline V gene. The V end was cut by 5 bases, the J end by 5 bases, with 12 bases between. The CDR3 region has the DNA TGTGCCAGCAGTCTCCCGTGGCCAACCGGGGAGCTGTTTTTT. Translating gives CASSLPWPTGELFF.

V usage is TRBV28 and J usage is TRBJ2-5; 10 nucleotides match TRBD1. V lost 2 bases and J lost 0; bases outside the gene matches: 21. Per germline, CDR1 MDHEN and CDR2 SYDVKM. The CDR3 is 22 amino acids. CDR3 sequence reads: CASSLRQGAPSTSTGHQETQYF. As DNA, the CDR3 is TGTGCCAGCAGTTTAAGACAGGGGGCCCCAAGTACTTCAACAGGTCACCAAGAGACCCAGTACTTC. Combining the CDR3 with reference TRBV28 and TRBJ2-5 gives the whole variable domain DVKVTQSSRYLVKRTGEKVFLECVQDMDHENMFWYRQDPGLGLRLIYFSYDVKMKEKGDIPEGYSVSREKKERFSLILESASTNQTSMYLCASSLRQGAPSTSTGHQETQYFGPGTRLLVL.

V usage is TRBV6-1 and J usage is TRBJ1-1; D is possibly TRBD1 (5 bases). The germline gives CDR1 MNHNS, CDR2 SASEGT. Trimming left V 3 bases short and J 5 bases short, with 16 bases between. This CDR3 is 15 amino acids long. The CDR3 DNA is TGTGCCAGCAGTGAGCCTGGCGGGGCCCTGACTGAAGCTTTCTTT. It yields the protein CASSEPGGALTEAFF.

This clone was recorded a few times. The sample contains more than one DNA sequence encoding this CDR3. This sequence joins TRBV5-1 and TRBJ2-1; 9 bases agree with TRBD2. Germline V gives CDR1 SGHRS, CDR2 YFSETQ. This CDR3 contains 14 residues. Trimming removed 1 base from V and 4 bases from J; junction bases left unmatched: 0. The CDR3: CASSLSGGYNEQFF. The CDR3 coding sequence is TGCGCCAGCAGCTTGAGCGGGGGGTACAATGAGCAGTTCTTC.

This chain connects TRBV25-1 to TRBJ1-1; D gene unclear. In germline, CDR1 is MGHDK, CDR2 SYGVNS. The germline V and J ends were trimmed by 3 bases and 1 base, with 9 bases remaining between them. The CDR3 length is 14 residues. For the CDR3, the DNA is TGTGCCAGCAGTGAGAGAGGGAGGAACACTGAAGCTTTCTTT. This gives the protein CASSERGRNTEAFF.

The rearrangement links TRBV2 to TRBJ1-4; maybe TRBD1 (5 bases). V gave up 2 bases and J gave up 7 bases, with 17 bases separating them. Germline CDR1 reads SNHLY; CDR2 reads FYNNEI. The CDR3 loop spans 16 amino acids. The DNA for the CDR3 is TGTGCCAGCAGTGAATTACCCTCCAGGGTAGTTGAAAAACTGTTTTTT. This translates into CASSELPSRVVEKLFF.

This clone showed up just a few times. The gene calls are TRBV9 and TRBJ2-7; 10 nucleotides align to TRBD1. The CDR3 length is 15 residues. The ends lost 0 bases at V and 10 bases at J; junction bases unmatched: 10. Germline V lookup: CDR1 SGDLS, CDR2 YYNGEE. The CDR3 DNA sequence: TGTGCCAGCAGCGTAGGGCTCGGACAGGGGGAAAAACAGTACTTC. Its protein is CASSVGLGQGEKQYF.